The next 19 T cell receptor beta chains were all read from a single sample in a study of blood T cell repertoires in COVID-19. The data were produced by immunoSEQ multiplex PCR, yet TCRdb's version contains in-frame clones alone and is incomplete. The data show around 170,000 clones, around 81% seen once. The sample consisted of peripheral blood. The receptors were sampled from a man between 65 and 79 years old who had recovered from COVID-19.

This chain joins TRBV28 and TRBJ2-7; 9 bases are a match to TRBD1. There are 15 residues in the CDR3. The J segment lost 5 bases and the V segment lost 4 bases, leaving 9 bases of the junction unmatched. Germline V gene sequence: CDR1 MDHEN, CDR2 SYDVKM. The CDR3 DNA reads TGTGCCAGCAGTTCACAGGGGGCTGGCCTCAACGAGCAGTACTTC. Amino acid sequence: CASSSQGAGLNEQYF. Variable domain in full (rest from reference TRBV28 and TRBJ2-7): DVKVTQSSRYLVKRTGEKVFLECVQDMDHENMFWYRQDPGLGLRLIYFSYDVKMKEKGDIPEGYSVSREKKERFSLILESASTNQTSMYLCASSSQGAGLNEQYFGPGTRLTVT.

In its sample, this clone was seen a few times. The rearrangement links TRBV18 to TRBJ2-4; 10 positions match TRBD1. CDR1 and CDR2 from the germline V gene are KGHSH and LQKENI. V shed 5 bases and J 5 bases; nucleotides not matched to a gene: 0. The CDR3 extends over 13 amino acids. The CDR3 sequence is CASSGQGENIQYF. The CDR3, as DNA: TGTGCCAGCTCAGGACAGGGGGAAAACATTCAGTACTTC. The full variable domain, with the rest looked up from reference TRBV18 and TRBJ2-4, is NAGVMQNPRHLVRRRGQEARLRCSPMKGHSHVYWYRQLPEEGLKFMVYLQKENIIDESGMPKERFSAEFPKEGPSILRIQQVVRGDSAAYFCASSGQGENIQYFGAGTRLSVL.

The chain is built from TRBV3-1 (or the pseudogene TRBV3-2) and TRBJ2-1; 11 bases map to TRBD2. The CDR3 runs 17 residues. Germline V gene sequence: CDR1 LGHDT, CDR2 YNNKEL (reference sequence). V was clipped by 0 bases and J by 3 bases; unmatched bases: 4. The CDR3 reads CASSQETLAGGYNEQFF. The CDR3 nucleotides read TGTGCCAGCAGCCAAGAGACGCTAGCGGGAGGCTACAATGAGCAGTTCTTC.

The CDR3 DNA sequence: TGTGCCAGCAGCGTTCTAGCGGGAGGTCCAGAGACCCAGTACTTC. This sequence encodes CASSVLAGGPETQYF. This sequence joins TRBV9 and TRBJ2-5; 11 bases match TRBD2. Germline-derived CDR1 and CDR2 are SGDLS and YYNGEE. This CDR3 has 15 residues. Losses at the gene ends were 2 bases for V and 4 bases for J; bases not matched to a gene: 4.

CDR3 region: CSASLVAAGEQFF. DNA of the CDR3: TGCAGTGCTAGTTTAGTAGCGGCAGGTGAGCAGTTCTTC. The rearrangement uses TRBV20-1 and TRBJ2-1, with D possibly TRBD2 on 6 matching bases. Germline CDR1 reads DFQATT; CDR2 reads SNEGSKA (reference sequence). The CDR3 sequence is 13 residues long. Trimming cost V 3 bases and J 9 bases, with 15 bases left between them.

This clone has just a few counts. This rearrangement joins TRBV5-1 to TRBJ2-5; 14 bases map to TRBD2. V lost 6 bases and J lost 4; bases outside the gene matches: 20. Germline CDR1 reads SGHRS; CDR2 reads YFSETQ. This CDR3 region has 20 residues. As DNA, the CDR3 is TGCGCCAGCACCCTACAAACCGGGACTAGCGGGAGTAGCTTTATAGAGACCCAGTACTTC. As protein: CASTLQTGTSGSSFIETQYF.

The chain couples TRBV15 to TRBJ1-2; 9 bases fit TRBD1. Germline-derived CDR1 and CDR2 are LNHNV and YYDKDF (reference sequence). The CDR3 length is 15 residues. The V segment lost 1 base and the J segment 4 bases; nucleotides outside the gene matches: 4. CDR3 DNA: TGTGCCACCAGCAGAGGGGGACAGGGATTCTATGGCTACACCTTC. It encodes CATSRGGQGFYGYTF.

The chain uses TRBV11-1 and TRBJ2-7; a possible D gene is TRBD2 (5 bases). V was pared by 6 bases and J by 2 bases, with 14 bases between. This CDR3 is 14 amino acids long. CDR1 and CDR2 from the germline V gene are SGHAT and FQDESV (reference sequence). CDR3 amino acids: CASSRRRFPYEQYF. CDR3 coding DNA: TGTGCCAGCAGTCGTAGGAGGTTTCCCTACGAGCAGTACTTC.

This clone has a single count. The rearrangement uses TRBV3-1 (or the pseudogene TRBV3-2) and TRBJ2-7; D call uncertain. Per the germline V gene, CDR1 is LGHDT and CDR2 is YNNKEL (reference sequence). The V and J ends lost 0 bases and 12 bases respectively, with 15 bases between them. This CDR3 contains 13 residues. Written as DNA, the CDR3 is TGTGCCAGCAGCCAAGATCAGGCCTCCGGCTCGTACTTC. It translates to CASSQDQASGSYF.

Here the CDR3 DNA reads TGTGCCAGCAGTTACTCGACAGGGGGCAGGAATCAGCCCCAGCATTTT. Protein product: CASSYSTGGRNQPQHF. The chain is built from TRBV6-2 or TRBV6-3 and TRBJ1-5; 10 nucleotides agree with TRBD1. There are 16 residues in the CDR3. Germline V lookup: CDR1 MNHEY, CDR2 SVGEGT. The V and J ends lost 0 bases and 4 bases, in that order; junction bases with no gene match: 3.

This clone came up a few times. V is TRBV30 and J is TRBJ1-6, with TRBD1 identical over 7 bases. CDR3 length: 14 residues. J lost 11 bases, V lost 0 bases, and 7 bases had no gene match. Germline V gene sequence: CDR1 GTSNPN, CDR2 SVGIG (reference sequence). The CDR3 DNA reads TGTGCCTGGAGTGTACTTCTTGGGACAGCACCCCTCCACTTT. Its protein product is CAWSVLLGTAPLHF.

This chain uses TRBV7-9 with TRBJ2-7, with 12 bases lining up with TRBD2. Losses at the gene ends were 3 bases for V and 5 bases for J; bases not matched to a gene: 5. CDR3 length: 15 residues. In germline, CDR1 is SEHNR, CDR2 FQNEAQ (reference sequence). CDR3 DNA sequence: TGTGCCAGCAGCTTTCTAGCGGGAGGGCCCAACGAGCAGTACTTC. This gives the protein CASSFLAGGPNEQYF.

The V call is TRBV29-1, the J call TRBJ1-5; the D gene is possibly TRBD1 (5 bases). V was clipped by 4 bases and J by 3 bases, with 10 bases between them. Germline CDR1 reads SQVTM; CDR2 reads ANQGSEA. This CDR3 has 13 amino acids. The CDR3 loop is CSVGQGPNQPQHF. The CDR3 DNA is TGCAGCGTTGGTCAGGGCCCCAATCAGCCCCAGCATTTT.

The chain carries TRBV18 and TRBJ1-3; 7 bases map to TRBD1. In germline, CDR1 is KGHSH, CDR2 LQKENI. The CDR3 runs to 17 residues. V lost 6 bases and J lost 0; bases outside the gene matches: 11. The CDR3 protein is CASSPRDSDHSGNTIYF. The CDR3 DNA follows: TGTGCCAGCTCGCCTCGGGACAGCGATCACTCTGGAAACACCATATATTTT.

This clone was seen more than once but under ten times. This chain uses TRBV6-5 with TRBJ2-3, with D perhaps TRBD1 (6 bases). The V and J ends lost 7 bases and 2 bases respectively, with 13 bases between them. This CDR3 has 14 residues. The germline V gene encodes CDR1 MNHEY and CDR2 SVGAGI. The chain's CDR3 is CASMTGGVTDTQYF. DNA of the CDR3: TGTGCCAGCATGACTGGGGGCGTCACAGATACGCAGTATTTT.

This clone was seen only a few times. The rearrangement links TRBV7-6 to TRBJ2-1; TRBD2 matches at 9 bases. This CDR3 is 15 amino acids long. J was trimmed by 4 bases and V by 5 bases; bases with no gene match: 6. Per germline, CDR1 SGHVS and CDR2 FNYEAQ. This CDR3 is CASSQLAGNYNEQFF. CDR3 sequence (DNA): TGTGCCAGCAGCCAACTAGCGGGCAATTACAATGAGCAGTTCTTC.

CDR3 residues: CASSDGWGPGNTIYF. The CDR3 coding sequence is TGTGCCAGCAGTGATGGGTGGGGCCCTGGAAACACCATATATTTT. The chain has TRBV6-1 and TRBJ1-3; tentatively, D is TRBD1 (5 bases). The V end was cut by 3 bases, the J end by 2 bases, with 11 bases between. CDR3 size: 15 residues. Germline-derived CDR1 and CDR2 are MNHNS and SASEGT.

For the CDR3, the DNA is TGTGCCAGCAGTTACAAGCGGGAGGGCCTAGGGGAGACCCAGTACTTC. Translated: CASSYKREGLGETQYF. V gene TRBV6-5 combines with J gene TRBJ2-5, with TRBD2 matching 10 bases. The CDR3 runs to 16 residues. CDR1 and CDR2 (germline): MNHEY, SVGAGI. The V segment lost 2 bases and the J segment 5 bases; nucleotides outside the gene matches: 8.

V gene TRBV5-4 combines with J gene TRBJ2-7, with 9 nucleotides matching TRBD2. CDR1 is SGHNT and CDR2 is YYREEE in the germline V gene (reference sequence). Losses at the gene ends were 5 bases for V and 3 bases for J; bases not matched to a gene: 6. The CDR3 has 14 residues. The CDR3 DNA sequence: TGTGCCAGCAGTAGGCGAGCGGGAGGCTACGAGCAGTACTTC. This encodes CASSRRAGGYEQYF.